This T cell receptor (beta chain) is from a study of long-term antiretroviral therapy in people with HIV. Study-wide points: Post-ART diversity increased but stayed below transplant donor controls.

This was the immunoSEQ v3.0 assay at survey level. TCRdb's table, derived via immunoSEQ multiplex PCR, lists solely in-frame clones and lacks some. The sample lists tens of thousands of clones, approximately 80% occurring once. Trimming pared 4 bases from V and 6 bases from J, leaving 16 bases between. Germline V gene lookup returns CDR1 MDHEN and CDR2 SYDVKM. The CDR3 is 14 residues long. Every single participant having HIV got treatment inside the United States. A note on this clone: What it binds is unknown.

The rearrangement uses TRBV28 and TRBJ2-7; D possibly corresponds to TRBD2 (7 bases). Sequencing was performed on unsorted PBMCs, taken 3.4 years after starting antiretroviral therapy. This TCR came from a man aged 30-40 years with HIV. CDR3 sequence reads: CASSSPVGGREQYF. The DNA of the CDR3 is TGTGCCAGCAGTTCGCCCGTGGGGGGGCGCGAGCAGTACTTC. Complete variable domain (other parts from reference TRBV28 and TRBJ2-7): DVKVTQSSRYLVKRTGEKVFLECVQDMDHENMFWYRQDPGLGLRLIYFSYDVKMKEKGDIPEGYSVSREKKERFSLILESASTNQTSMYLCASSSPVGGREQYFGPGTRLTVT.